The 19 T cell receptor beta chains reported below all come from one sample, sequenced in a study of shared clonotypes between healthy human individuals. Data came from immunoSEQ multiplex PCR; TCRdb stores just in-frame clones and leaves some out. The table lists 550,000 to 600,000 clones, 98% of them singletons. Naive CD8 populations comprised CD45RO-negative cells positively selected for CCR7, excluding terminally differentiated effector memory CD45RA+ cells. Sequenced material: naive CD8+ T cells sorted from blood. The receptors shown here come from a man aged 25-40 years in good health.

The gene calls are TRBV29-1 and TRBJ2-7, with D perhaps matching TRBD1 (6 bases). The CDR3 extends over 16 amino acids. Germline V gives CDR1 SQVTM, CDR2 ANQGSEA. The V gene lost 0 bases and the J gene lost 0 bases, with 15 bases spanning the gap. DNA of the CDR3: TGCAGCGTTGAAGACCGAGCCAGGGGAAGCTCCTACGAGCAGTACTTC. This sequence encodes CSVEDRARGSSYEQYF.

The V call is TRBV7-9, the J call TRBJ2-1; the D gene is possibly TRBD2 (6 bases). V was trimmed by 2 bases and J by 13 bases, leaving 21 bases between them. This CDR3 has 15 residues. The germline V gene encodes CDR1 SEHNR and CDR2 FQNEAQ (reference sequence). The DNA of the CDR3 is TGTGCCAGCAGCTTACTCCCGGGAGAGACCGACTTCCAGTTCTTC. Amino acids: CASSLLPGETDFQFF.

J is TRBJ1-1 and V is TRBV4-1; D is ambiguous. V lost 2 bases to trimming and J lost 4 bases, with 20 bases between them. CDR1 is MGHRA and CDR2 is YSYEKL in the germline V gene. The CDR3 runs 17 residues. The CDR3 nucleotides read TGCGCCAGCAGCCAACCGTTTATTGGGTATAAGGGCACTGAAGCTTTCTTT. Amino acids: CASSQPFIGYKGTEAFF.

The chain joins TRBV27 to TRBJ2-4, with TRBD1 matching 8 bases. V lost 4 bases, J lost 1 base, and 6 bases stayed unmatched. There are 16 residues in the CDR3. Germline-derived CDR1 and CDR2 are MNHEY and SMNVEV (reference sequence). The CDR3 protein is CASSYRQGSAKNIQYF. In DNA form, the CDR3 reads TGTGCCAGCAGTTACCGACAGGGGTCGGCCAAAAACATTCAGTACTTC.

The DNA for the CDR3 is TGTGCCAGCCGAGGACTAGCGGGAGATTCCTCCTACGAGCAGTACTTC. Protein: CASRGLAGDSSYEQYF. The rearrangement joins TRBV2 to TRBJ2-7; 13 nucleotides match TRBD2. CDR1 is SNHLY and CDR2 is FYNNEI in the germline V gene. There are 16 residues in the CDR3. V dropped 8 bases and J dropped 0; count of bases not matched to a gene: 7.

This rearrangement joins TRBV28 to TRBJ2-1, with D unclear. V lost 3 bases to trimming and J lost 5 bases, with 17 bases between them. Germline CDR1 reads MDHEN; CDR2 reads SYDVKM. The CDR3 runs 16 residues. CDR3: CASSFRRLSLNNEQFF. The CDR3 DNA reads as TGTGCCAGCAGTTTCAGGCGACTTTCCCTAAACAATGAGCAGTTCTTC.

The chain couples TRBV6-5 to TRBJ1-5; a possible D gene is TRBD1 (6 bases). The germline V gene encodes CDR1 MNHEY and CDR2 SVGAGI. The CDR3 length is 14 residues. Trimming removed 6 bases at V and 6 bases at J, with 15 bases between. The chain's CDR3 is CASRPRGPAQPQHF. In DNA, the CDR3 is TGTGCCAGCAGGCCCAGGGGACCTGCTCAGCCCCAGCATTTT.

The J gene is TRBJ2-1, the V gene TRBV9, with D possibly matching TRBD2 (5 bases). The germline V gene encodes CDR1 SGDLS and CDR2 YYNGEE. The V end was cut by 3 bases, the J end by 4 bases, with 8 bases between. This CDR3 region has 13 residues. The CDR3 region has the DNA TGTGCCAGCAGCGAGGACTCTTACAATGAGCAGTTCTTC. Translation: CASSEDSYNEQFF.

The rearrangement joins TRBV5-4 to TRBJ2-3, with 10 bases identical to TRBD1. The CDR3 covers 15 residues. Per the germline V gene, CDR1 is SGHNT and CDR2 is YYREEE (reference sequence). Germline trimming cut 5 bases from V and 5 bases from J; bases unmatched to any gene: 8. CDR3 sequence: CASRSGQGIGDTQYF. In DNA form, the CDR3 reads TGTGCCAGCAGGTCGGGACAGGGGATCGGAGATACGCAGTATTTT.

This chain uses TRBV25-1 with TRBJ1-5; no firm D call. With 0 bases removed from V and 6 bases from J, the gap between germline ends came to 0 bases. The CDR3 runs to 11 residues. Germline V gene lookup returns CDR1 MGHDK and CDR2 SYGVNS. The CDR3 sequence: CASSEYQPQHF. Here the CDR3 DNA reads TGTGCCAGCAGTGAATATCAGCCCCAGCATTTT.

V and J are TRBV13 and TRBJ2-3; no firm D call. The CDR3 is made up of 15 amino acids. V gave up 5 bases and J gave up 0 bases, with 12 bases separating them. CDR1 and CDR2 (germline): PRHDT, FYEKMQ (reference sequence). The CDR3 loop is CASSQIGQSTDTQYF. The CDR3 coding sequence is TGTGCCAGCAGCCAAATTGGCCAAAGCACAGATACGCAGTATTTT.

This clone showed up just once. The chain uses TRBV6-1 and TRBJ1-2; D possibly corresponds to TRBD1 (6 bases). The CDR3 is 14 amino acids. Trimming removed 7 bases at V and 3 bases at J, with 15 bases between. Germline CDR1 reads MNHNS; CDR2 reads SASEGT. CDR3 in DNA: TGTGCCAGCATCCCCCGACAGGCATACTATGGCTACACCTTC. Translated, it gives CASIPRQAYYGYTF.

This chain joins TRBV29-1 and TRBJ2-3; 7 bases match TRBD2. J lost 2 bases, V lost 4 bases, and 12 bases had no gene match. The CDR3 has 16 residues. The V gene's germline CDR1 is SQVTM and CDR2 ANQGSEA. The CDR3 nucleotides read TGCAGCGTTGTGTTTGTGGCGGGAGCGCACACAGATACGCAGTATTTT. It translates to CSVVFVAGAHTDTQYF.

This sequence joins TRBV6-5 and TRBJ2-2; the D gene is possibly TRBD1 (6 bases). Germline V gene lookup returns CDR1 MNHEY and CDR2 SVGAGI. The CDR3 has 14 amino acids. V was pared by 6 bases and J by 6 bases, with 14 bases between. CDR3 loop: CASSLERTAGELFF. In DNA form, the CDR3 reads TGTGCCAGCAGCTTAGAGCGGACAGCCGGGGAGCTGTTTTTT.

The chain uses TRBV7-9 and TRBJ2-4, with a tentative D call TRBD1 (6 bases). V gave up 1 base and J gave up 4 bases, with 11 bases separating them. Germline CDR1 SEHNR, CDR2 FQNEAQ (reference sequence). This CDR3 comprises 15 residues. For the CDR3, the DNA is TGTGCCAGCAGCTTAGGGACGGACAGTAAAAACATTCAGTACTTC. This encodes CASSLGTDSKNIQYF.

CDR3: CASSKAWEGGTQYF. The CDR3 DNA sequence: TGTGCCAGCAGCAAAGCTTGGGAAGGTGGGACCCAGTACTTC. The V call is TRBV21-1, the J call TRBJ2-5. TRBV21-1 is described as a pseudogene. The CDR3 has 14 amino acids.

This clone was counted a single time. The gene calls are TRBV28 and TRBJ2-7; D gene ambiguous. V lost 3 bases and J lost 3, with 21 bases in between. Germline V gives CDR1 MDHEN, CDR2 SYDVKM. The CDR3 runs 17 residues. For the CDR3, the DNA is TGTGCCAGCAGTTTCCGTAGGACCACTCGCTCGGGCTACGAGCAGTACTTC. Translated, it gives CASSFRRTTRSGYEQYF.

The rearrangement links TRBV9 to TRBJ2-2; a weak D match, TRBD1 (5 bases). V lost 0 bases to trimming and J lost 7 bases, with 10 bases between them. This CDR3 region has 14 residues. CDR1 is SGDLS, CDR2 YYNGEE, per germline. The CDR3 DNA follows: TGTGCCAGCAGCGTAGTCAGGGCTGGCGGGGAGCTGTTTTTT. Its protein product is CASSVVRAGGELFF.

The chain recombines TRBV29-1 with TRBJ1-1; 7 bases align to TRBD1. V shed 4 bases, J shed 4 bases, and the junction held 9 bases outside the gene matches. This CDR3 spans 14 amino acids. Germline-derived CDR1 and CDR2 are SQVTM and ANQGSEA. CDR3: CSVGRGAGGTEAFF. CDR3 coding DNA: TGCAGCGTTGGGCGAGGGGCAGGGGGCACTGAAGCTTTCTTT. The full variable domain, rest sourced from reference TRBV29-1 and TRBJ1-1, is SAVISQKPSRDICQRGTSLTIQCQVDSQVTMMFWYRQQPGQSLTLIATANQGSEATYESGFVIDKFPISRPNLTFSTLTVSNMSPEDSSIYLCSVGRGAGGTEAFFGQGTRLTVV.